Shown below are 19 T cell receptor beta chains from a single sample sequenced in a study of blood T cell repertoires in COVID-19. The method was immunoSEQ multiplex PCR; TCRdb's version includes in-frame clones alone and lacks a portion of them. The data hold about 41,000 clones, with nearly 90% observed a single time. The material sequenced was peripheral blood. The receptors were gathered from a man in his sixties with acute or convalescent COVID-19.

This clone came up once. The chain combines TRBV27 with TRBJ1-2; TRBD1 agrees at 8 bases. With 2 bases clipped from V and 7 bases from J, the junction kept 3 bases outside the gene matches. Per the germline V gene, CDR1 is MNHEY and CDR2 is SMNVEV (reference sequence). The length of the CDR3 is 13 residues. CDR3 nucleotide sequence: TGTGCCAGCAGTTTAGGGACAGGCTCTGGCTACACCTTC. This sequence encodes CASSLGTGSGYTF.

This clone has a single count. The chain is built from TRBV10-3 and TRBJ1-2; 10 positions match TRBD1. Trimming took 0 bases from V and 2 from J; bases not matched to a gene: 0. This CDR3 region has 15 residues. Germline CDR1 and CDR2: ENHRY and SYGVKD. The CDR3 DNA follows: TGTGCCATCAGTGAGTCGGGACAGGGGAACTATGGCTACACCTTC. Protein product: CAISESGQGNYGYTF.

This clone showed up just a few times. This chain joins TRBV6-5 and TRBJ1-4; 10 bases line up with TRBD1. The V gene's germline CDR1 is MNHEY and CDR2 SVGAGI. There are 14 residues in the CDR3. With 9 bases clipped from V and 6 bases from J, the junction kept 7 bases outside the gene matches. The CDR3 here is CASYRDRGDEKLFF. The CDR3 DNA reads TGTGCCAGTTACCGGGACAGGGGAGATGAAAAACTGTTTTTT.

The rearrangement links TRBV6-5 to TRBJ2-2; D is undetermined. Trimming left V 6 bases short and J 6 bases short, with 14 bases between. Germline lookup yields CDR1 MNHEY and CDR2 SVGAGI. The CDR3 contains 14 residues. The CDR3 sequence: CASRPTGGAGELFF. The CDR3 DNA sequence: TGTGCCAGCAGACCAACGGGTGGTGCCGGGGAGCTGTTTTTT.

CDR3 DNA: TGCGCCAGCAGCCAAGATAAATCAGGGGACTATGGCTACACCTTC. This translates into CASSQDKSGDYGYTF. The chain recombines TRBV4-3 with TRBJ1-2; D is possibly TRBD1 (6 bases). This CDR3 region has 15 residues. The germline V and J ends were trimmed by 0 bases and 3 bases, with 11 bases remaining between them. The germline gives CDR1 LGHNA, CDR2 YSLEER.

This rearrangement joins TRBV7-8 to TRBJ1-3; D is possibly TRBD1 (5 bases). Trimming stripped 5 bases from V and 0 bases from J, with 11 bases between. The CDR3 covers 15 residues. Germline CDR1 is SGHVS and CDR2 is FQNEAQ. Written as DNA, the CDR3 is TGTGCCAGCAGCCCCTCAGGGTTCTCTGGAAACACCATATATTTT. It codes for CASSPSGFSGNTIYF.

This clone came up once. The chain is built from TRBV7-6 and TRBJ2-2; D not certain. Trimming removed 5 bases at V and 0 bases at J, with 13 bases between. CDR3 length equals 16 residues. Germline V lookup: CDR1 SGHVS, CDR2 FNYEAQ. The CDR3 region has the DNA TGTGCCAGCAGCCCCGTTCTTAGAACGAACACCGGGGAGCTGTTTTTT. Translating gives CASSPVLRTNTGELFF.

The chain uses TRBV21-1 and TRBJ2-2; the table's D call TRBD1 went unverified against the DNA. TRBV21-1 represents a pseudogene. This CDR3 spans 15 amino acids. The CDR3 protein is CATPIHPPGSGELFF. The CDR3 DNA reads TGTGCCACCCCAATACACCCGCCAGGGTCCGGGGAGCTGTTTTTT.

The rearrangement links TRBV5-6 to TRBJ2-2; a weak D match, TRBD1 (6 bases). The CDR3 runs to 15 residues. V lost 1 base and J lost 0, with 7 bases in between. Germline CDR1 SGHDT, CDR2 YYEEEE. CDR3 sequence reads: CASSLYRANTGELFF. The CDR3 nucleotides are TGTGCCAGCAGCTTGTACAGGGCGAACACCGGGGAGCTGTTTTTT.

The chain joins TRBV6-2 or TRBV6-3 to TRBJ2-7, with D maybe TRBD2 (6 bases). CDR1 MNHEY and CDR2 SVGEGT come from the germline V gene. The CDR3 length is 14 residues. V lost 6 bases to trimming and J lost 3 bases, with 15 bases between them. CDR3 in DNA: TGTGCCAGCAGCCCCCCTCTAGCGCGCTACGAGCAGTACTTC. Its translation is CASSPPLARYEQYF.

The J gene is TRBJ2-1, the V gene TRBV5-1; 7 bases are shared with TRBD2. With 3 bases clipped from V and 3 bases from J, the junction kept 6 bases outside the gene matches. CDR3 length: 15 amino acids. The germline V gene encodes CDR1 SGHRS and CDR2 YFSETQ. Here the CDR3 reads CASSSLPGGYNEQFF. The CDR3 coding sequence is TGCGCCAGCAGCTCCCTTCCGGGGGGCTACAATGAGCAGTTCTTC.

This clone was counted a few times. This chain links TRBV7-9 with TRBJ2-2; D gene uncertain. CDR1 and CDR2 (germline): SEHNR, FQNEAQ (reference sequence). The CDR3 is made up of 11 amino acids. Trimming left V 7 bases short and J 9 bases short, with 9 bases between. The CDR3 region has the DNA TGTGCCAGCAACTGTCGAAGGGAGCTGTTTTTT. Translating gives CASNCRRELFF.

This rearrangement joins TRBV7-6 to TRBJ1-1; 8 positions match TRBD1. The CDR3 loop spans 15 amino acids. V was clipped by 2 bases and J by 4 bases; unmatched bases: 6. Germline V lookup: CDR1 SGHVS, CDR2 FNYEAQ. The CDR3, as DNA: TGTGCCAGCAGCTTAACCCAGGGGGCTCGCACTGAAGCTTTCTTT. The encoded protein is CASSLTQGARTEAFF.

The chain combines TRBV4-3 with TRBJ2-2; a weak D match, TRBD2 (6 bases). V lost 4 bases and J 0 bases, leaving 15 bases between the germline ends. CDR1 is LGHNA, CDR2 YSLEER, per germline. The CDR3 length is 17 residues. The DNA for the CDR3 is TGCGCCAGCAGCCCGGAGGCTAGCGCCGCGAACACCGGGGAGCTGTTTTTT. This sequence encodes CASSPEASAANTGELFF.

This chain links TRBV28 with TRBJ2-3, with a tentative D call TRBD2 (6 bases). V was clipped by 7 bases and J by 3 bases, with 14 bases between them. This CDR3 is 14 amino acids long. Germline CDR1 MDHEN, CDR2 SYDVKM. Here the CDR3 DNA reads TGTGCCAGCAACCAAGGACTACAAACAGATACGCAGTATTTT. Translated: CASNQGLQTDTQYF.

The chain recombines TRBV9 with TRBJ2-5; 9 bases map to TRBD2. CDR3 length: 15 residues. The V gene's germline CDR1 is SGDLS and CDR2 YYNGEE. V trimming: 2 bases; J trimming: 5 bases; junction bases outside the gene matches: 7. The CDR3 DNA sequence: TGTGCCAGCAGCGTGAGCGGGGGGTCCCGGGAGACCCAGTACTTC. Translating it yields CASSVSGGSRETQYF.

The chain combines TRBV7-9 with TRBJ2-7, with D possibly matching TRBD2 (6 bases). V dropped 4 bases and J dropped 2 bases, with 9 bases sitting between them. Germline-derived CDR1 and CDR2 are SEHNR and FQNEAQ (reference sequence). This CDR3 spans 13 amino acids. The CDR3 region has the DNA TGTGCCAGCAGCTCGGGAGCGACCTACGAGCAGTACTTC. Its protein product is CASSSGATYEQYF. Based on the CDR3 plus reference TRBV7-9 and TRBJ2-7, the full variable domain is DTGVSQNPRHKITKRGQNVTFRCDPISEHNRLYWYRQTLGQGPEFLTYFQNEAQLEKSRLLSDRFSAERPKGSFSTLEIQRTEQGDSAMYLCASSSGATYEQYFGPGTRLTVT.

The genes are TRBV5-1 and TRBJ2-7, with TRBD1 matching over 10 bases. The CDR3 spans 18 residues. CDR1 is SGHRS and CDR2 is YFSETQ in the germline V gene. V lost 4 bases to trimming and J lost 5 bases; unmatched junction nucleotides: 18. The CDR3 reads CASSLKVVAGQGSNEQYF. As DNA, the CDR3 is TGCGCCAGCAGCCTGAAGGTAGTCGCGGGACAGGGGTCGAACGAGCAGTACTTC. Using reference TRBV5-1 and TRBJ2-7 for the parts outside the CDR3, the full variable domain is KAGVTQTPRYLIKTRGQQVTLSCSPISGHRSVSWYQQTPGQGLQFLFEYFSETQRNKGNFPGRFSGRQFSNSRSEMNVSTLELGDSALYLCASSLKVVAGQGSNEQYFGPGTRLTVT.

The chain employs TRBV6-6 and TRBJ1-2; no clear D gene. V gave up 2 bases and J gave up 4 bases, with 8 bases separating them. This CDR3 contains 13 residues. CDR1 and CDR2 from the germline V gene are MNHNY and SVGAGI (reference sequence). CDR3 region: CASSYGQSYGYTF. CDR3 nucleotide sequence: TGTGCCAGCAGTTACGGGCAGTCCTATGGCTACACCTTC.